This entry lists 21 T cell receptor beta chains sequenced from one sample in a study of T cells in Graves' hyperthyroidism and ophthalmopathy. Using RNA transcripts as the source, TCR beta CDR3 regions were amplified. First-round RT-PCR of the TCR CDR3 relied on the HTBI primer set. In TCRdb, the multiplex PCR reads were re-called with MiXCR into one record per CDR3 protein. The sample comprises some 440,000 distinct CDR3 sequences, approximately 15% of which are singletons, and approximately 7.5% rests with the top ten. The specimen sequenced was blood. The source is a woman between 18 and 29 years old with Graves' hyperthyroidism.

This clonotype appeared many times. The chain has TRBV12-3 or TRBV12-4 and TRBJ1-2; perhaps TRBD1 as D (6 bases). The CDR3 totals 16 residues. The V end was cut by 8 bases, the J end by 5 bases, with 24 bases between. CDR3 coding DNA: TGTGCCAGCTCGATTACAGGGTTTGGCGCCCGATATGGCTACACCTTC. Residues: CASSITGFGARYGYTF.

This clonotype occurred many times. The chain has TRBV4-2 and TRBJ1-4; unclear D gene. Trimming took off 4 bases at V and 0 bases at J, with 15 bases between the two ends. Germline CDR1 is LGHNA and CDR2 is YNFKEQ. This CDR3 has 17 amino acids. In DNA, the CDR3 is TGTGCCAGCAGCCCTCTCATGGACGCTGCAACTAATGAAAAACTGTTTTTT. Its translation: CASSPLMDAATNEKLFF.

Here the CDR3 reads CASEQGQTDTQYF. The CDR3 region has the DNA TGTGCCAGTGAGCAGGGGCAGACAGATACGCAGTATTTT. The chain has TRBV19 and TRBJ2-3; D is perhaps TRBD1 (6 bases). V dropped 8 bases and J dropped 3 bases, with 12 bases sitting between them. The germline V gene encodes CDR1 LNHDA and CDR2 SQIVND (reference sequence). CDR3 length equals 13 residues. Full variable domain (missing parts from reference TRBV19 and TRBJ2-3): DGGITQSPKYLFRKEGQNVTLSCEQNLNHDAMYWYRQDPGQGLRLIYYSQIVNDFQKGDIAEGYSVSREKKESFPLTVTSAQKNPTAFYLCASEQGQTDTQYFGPGTRLTVL.

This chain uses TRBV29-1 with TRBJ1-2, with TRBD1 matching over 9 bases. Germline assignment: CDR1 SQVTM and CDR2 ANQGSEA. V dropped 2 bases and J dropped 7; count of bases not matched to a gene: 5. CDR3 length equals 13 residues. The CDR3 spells CSVEKDRGSGYTF. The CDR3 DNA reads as TGCAGCGTTGAAAAGGACAGGGGTAGTGGCTACACCTTC.

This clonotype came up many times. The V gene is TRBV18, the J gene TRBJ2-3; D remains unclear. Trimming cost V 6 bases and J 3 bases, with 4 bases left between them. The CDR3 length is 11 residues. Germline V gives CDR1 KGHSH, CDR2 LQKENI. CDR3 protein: CASSKTDTQYF. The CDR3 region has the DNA TGTGCCAGCTCCAAAACAGATACGCAGTATTTT.

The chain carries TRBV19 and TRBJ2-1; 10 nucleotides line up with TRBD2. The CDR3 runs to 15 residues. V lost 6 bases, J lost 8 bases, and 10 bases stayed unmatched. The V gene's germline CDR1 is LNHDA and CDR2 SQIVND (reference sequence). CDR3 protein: CASREPGLAMDEQFF. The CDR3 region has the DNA TGTGCCAGTAGGGAACCGGGACTAGCGATGGATGAGCAGTTCTTC.

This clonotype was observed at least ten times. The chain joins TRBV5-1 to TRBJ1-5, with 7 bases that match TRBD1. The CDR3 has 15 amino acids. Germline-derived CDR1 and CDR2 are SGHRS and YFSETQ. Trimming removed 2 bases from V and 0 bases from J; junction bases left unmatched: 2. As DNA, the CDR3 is TGCGCCAGCAGCTTACAGGGGACTAGCAATCAGCCCCAGCATTTT. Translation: CASSLQGTSNQPQHF.

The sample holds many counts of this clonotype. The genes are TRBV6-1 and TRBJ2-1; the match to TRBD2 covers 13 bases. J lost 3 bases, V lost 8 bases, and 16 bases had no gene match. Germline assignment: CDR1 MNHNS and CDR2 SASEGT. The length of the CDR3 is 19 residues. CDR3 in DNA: TGTGCCAGCCAAGACAGTCCCGGGACTAGCGGGATGAACTACAATGAGCAGTTCTTC. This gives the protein CASQDSPGTSGMNYNEQFF.

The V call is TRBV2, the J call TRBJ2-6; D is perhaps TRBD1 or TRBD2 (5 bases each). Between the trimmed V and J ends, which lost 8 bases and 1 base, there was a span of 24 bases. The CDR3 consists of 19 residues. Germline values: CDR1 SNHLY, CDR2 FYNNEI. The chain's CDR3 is CASSPGAGTTRSGANVLTF. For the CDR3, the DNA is TGTGCCAGCTCACCTGGGGCAGGGACGACCCGATCTGGGGCCAACGTCCTGACTTTC.

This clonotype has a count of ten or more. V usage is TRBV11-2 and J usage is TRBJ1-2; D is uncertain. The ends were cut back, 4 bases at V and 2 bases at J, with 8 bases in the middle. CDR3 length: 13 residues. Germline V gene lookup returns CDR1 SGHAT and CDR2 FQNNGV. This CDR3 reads CASSSRANYGYTF. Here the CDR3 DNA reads TGTGCCAGCAGCTCGCGTGCAAACTATGGCTACACCTTC.

CDR3 region: CASSLRGGLGNEQYF. In DNA form, the CDR3 reads TGTGCCAGTAGCCTCCGAGGGGGGTTGGGCAACGAGCAGTACTTC. The gene calls are TRBV19 and TRBJ2-7; D may match TRBD1 or TRBD2 (6 bases each). Deletions cut 6 bases from V and 5 bases from J, with 20 bases between. There are 15 residues in the CDR3. Germline V gives CDR1 LNHDA, CDR2 SQIVND (reference sequence).

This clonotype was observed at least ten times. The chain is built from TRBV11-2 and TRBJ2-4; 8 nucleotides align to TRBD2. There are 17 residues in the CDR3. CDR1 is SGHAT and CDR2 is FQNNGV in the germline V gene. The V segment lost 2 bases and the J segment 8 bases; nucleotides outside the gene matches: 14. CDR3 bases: TGTGCCAGCAGCTTAACCAGCGGGGGTACCGGGGATGACATTCAGTACTTC. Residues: CASSLTSGGTGDDIQYF.

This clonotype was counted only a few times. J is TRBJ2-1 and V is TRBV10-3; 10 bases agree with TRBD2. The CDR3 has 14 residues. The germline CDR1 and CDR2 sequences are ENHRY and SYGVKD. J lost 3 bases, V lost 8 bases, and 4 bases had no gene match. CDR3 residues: CAIQTSGVYNEQFF. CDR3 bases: TGTGCCATCCAAACTAGCGGGGTCTACAATGAGCAGTTCTTC.

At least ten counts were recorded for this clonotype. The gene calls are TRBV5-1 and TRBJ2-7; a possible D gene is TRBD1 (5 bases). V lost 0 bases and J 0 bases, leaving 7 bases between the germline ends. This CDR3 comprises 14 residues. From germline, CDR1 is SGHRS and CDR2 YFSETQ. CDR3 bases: TGCGCCAGCAGCTTGGAGGACACCTCCTACGAGCAGTACTTC. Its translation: CASSLEDTSYEQYF.

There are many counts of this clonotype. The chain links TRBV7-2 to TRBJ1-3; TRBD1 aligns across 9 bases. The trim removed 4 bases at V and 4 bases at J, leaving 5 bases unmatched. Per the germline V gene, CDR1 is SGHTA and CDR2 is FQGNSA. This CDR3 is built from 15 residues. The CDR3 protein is CASSYGTGKGNTIYF. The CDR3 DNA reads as TGTGCCAGCAGCTATGGGACAGGGAAGGGAAACACCATATATTTT.

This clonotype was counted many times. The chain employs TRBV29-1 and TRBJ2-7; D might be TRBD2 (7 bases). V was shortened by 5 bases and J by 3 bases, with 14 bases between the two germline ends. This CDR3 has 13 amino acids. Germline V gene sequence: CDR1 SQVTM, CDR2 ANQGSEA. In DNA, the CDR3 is TGCAGCGTTAGGAGGGGGGGGAACTACGAGCAGTACTTC. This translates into CSVRRGGNYEQYF.

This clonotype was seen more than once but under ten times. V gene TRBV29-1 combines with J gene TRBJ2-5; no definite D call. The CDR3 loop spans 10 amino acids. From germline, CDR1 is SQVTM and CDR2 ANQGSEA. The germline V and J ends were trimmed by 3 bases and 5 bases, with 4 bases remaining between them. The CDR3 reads CSVDRETQYF. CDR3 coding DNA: TGCAGCGTTGACAGGGAGACCCAGTACTTC.

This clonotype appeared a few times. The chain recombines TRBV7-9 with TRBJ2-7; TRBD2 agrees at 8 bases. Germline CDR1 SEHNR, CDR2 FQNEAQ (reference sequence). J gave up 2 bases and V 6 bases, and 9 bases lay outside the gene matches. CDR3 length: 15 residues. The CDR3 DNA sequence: TGTGCCAGCAGTTCGGGGACTAGACCCCCCTACGAGCAGTACTTC. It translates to CASSSGTRPPYEQYF.

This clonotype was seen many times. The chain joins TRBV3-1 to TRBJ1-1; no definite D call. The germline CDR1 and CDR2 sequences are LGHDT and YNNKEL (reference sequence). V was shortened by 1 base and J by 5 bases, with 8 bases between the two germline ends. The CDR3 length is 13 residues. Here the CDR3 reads CASSQVAGTEAFF. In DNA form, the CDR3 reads TGTGCCAGCAGCCAAGTGGCAGGAACTGAAGCTTTCTTT.

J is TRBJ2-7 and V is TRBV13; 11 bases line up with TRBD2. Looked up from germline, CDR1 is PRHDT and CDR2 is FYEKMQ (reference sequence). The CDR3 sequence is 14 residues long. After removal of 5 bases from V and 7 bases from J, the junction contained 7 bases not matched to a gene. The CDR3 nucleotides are TGTGCCAGCAGCATTAGCGGGGGGGCGGGGGAGCAGTACTTC. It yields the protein CASSISGGAGEQYF.

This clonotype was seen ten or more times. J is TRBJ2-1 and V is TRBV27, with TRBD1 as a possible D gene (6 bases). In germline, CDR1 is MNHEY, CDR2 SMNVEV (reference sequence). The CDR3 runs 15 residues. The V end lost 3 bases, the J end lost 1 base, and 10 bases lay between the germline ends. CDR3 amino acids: CASSFSGASYNEQFF. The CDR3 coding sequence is TGTGCCAGCAGTTTTTCAGGGGCGTCCTACAATGAGCAGTTCTTC.